This paragraph covers one T cell receptor beta chain sequence. Its antigen is still unknown. This table comes from immunoSEQ multiplex PCR, and its TCRdb copy is limited to in-frame clones, with some not included. The profile shows 30,000 to 35,000 clones, around 96% of them singletons. The CDR3 sequence is 13 residues long. Germline-derived CDR1 and CDR2 are SGHVS and FNYEAQ. V dropped 10 bases and J dropped 1 base, with 13 bases sitting between them. The entry originates in a study of monozygotic twins with cystic fibrosis. Study observations and caveats: Age, concordance and disease severity did not associate with shared CDR3 numbers. The repertoire was suggested to be naive-dominated, clonality median about 0.0095. Nucleotide-identical clonotype sharing was significantly higher within monozygotic CF twin pairs than between unrelated CF individuals.

The chain combines TRBV7-6 with TRBJ1-1; D call uncertain. Sample: blood. The receptor was isolated from a girl aged 2-10 years with cystic fibrosis. The CDR3 protein is CATRERTNTEAFF. The DNA of the CDR3 is TGTGCCACGAGAGAGAGGACGAACACTGAAGCTTTCTTT.